This T cell receptor beta chain was found in a study of Tregs in tolerant kidney transplant recipients (dated by TCRdb to the late 2010s). For context, the study as a whole: Related donors were used in the transplants with nonmyeloablative bone marrow transplantation, and mixed chimerism was transient in the human trials. The study used TCRbeta sequencing to identify donor-specific regulatory T cells before combined kidney and bone marrow transplantation, then tracked those cells after transplant.

CDR1 SGHKS and CDR2 YYEKEE are derived from the germline V gene (reference sequence). The CDR3 holds 14 amino acids from the cysteine to the phenylalanine. The kept DNA is CDR3 alone, 42 bases in frame from the first base. About this clone: Which antigen it targets is not known. Base qualities are not recorded, but no much larger clone differs from it by a single base.

For TCRbeta CDR3 sequencing, genomic DNA was extracted from sorted cells using the QIAGEN DNeasy Blood and Tissue Kit. High-throughput TCRbeta CDR3 sequencing, including PCR amplification with bias correction and internal controls, was performed commercially through immunoSEQ. Turning to the authors' computational methods: Unique productive TCRbeta sequences were defined by CDR3 nucleotide sequence where primers matched, and otherwise by CDR3 amino acid sequence together with Vbeta and Jbeta genes. As a correction for sorting error, sequences shared between sorted populations at a frequency ratio of 2:1 or less were discarded, and the remaining shared sequences were assigned to the higher population. A sequence counted as donor-reactive if, in CFSE-low cells, the sequence had a frequency of at least 0.01% and was expanded at least 5-fold compared with unstimulated cells. Repertoire divergence was quantified by Jensen-Shannon divergence using the top 100 TCRbeta sequences ranked by frequency. For any sample with multiple sequencing runs, sorting error was corrected in each run separately before the runs were pooled. TCRdb mirrors the immuneACCESS table, restricted to in-frame sequences. Some clones are absent from its copies; in checked studies, under half trace to an unresolved V gene, and the reason for the others is unknown. The V and J calls and the clone size are those of that table, but D and trimming were determined from the DNA. Within this sample are about 94,000 clones, with 80% to 95% of them counted one time only. Jointly, the top ten make up 0.35% to 0.55% of the sample.

The full study reports these points: Because the PCR primers were changed over time for some patients, nucleotide-level comparison could not be performed across the samples from those patients. Biological reproducibility was not directly assessed, although technical replication error appeared to be minimal. In tolerant patients, donor-specific Tregs expanded more than Tregs overall, which suggests antigen-driven rather than nonspecific expansion. Expanding Tregs with activated donor B cells appeared to identify the most biologically relevant and donor-specific TCRbeta repertoire. The study was limited by small patient numbers, and the findings need validation in larger populations and under other immunosuppression protocols.

What this sample's time point label stands for: blood sample drawn before combined kidney and bone marrow transplant. Unstimulated Tregs (CD4+CD25+CD127-), CD4+ non-Tregs (CD4+CD25-), CD4 and CD8 cells were FACS-sorted from thawed PBMCs. The patients were several recipients of combined kidney and bone marrow transplants from the ITN036ST trial, and samples were available only for these trial subjects. Healthy control blood was processed to PBMCs with a Ficoll density gradient and then cryopreserved, whereas patient PBMCs were collected both before and after transplant. The sample in question was CD4+ T cells from blood, obtained before the transplant. The clonotype originates from a human donor who received a combined kidney and bone marrow transplant. The receptor chain draws on TRBV5-5 and TRBJ2-5; tentative D gene TRBD1, with 5 bases matching. TRBJ2-7 explains the end of the DNA better; the J call may be wrong. In nucleotides, the sequence is TGTGCCAGCAGCTTCAGGGCCTCCTCCTACGAGCAGTACTTC. The resulting protein is CASSFRASSYEQYF.